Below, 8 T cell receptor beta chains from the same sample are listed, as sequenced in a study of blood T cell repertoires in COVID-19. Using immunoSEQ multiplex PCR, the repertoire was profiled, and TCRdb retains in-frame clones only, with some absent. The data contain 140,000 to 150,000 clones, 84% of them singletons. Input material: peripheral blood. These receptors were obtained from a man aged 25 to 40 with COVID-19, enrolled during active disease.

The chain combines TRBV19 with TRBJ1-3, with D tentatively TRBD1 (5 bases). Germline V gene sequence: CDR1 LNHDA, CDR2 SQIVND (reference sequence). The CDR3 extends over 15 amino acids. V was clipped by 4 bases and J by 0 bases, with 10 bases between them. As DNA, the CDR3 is TGTGCCAGTAGTACCCGACAGAGCTCTGGAAACACCATATATTTT. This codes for CASSTRQSSGNTIYF. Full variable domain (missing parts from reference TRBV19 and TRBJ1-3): DGGITQSPKYLFRKEGQNVTLSCEQNLNHDAMYWYRQDPGQGLRLIYYSQIVNDFQKGDIAEGYSVSREKKESFPLTVTSAQKNPTAFYLCASSTRQSSGNTIYFGEGSWLTVV.

CDR3 in DNA: TGTGCCAGCAGCTTAACGACAGCTGGGGCCAACGTCCTGACTTTC. This sequence encodes CASSLTTAGANVLTF. The chain is built from TRBV7-8 and TRBJ2-6, with D possibly being TRBD1 (5 bases). Between the trimmed V and J ends, which lost 2 bases and 2 bases, there was a span of 7 bases. Looked up from germline, CDR1 is SGHVS and CDR2 is FQNEAQ. The CDR3 totals 15 residues.

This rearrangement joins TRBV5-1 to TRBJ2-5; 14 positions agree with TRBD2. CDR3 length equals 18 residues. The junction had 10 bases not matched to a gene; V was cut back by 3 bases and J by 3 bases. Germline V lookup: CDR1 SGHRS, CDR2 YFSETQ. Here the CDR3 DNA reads TGCGCCAGCAGCTCGAAGGGACTAGCGGGAGTAAGAGAAGAGACCCAGTACTTC. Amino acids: CASSSKGLAGVREETQYF.

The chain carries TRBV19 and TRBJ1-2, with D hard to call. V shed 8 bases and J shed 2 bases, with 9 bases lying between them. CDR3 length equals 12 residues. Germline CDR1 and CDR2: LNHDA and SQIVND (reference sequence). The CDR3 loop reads CASSTINYGYTF. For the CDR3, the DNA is TGTGCCAGTTCCACTATAAACTATGGCTACACCTTC.

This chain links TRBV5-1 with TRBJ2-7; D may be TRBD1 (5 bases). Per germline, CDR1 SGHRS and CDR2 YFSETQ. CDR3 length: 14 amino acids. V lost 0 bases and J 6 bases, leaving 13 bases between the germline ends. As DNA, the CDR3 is TGCGCCAGCAGCTTGGGGGCAGGGTTATCCGAGCAGTACTTC. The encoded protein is CASSLGAGLSEQYF.

CDR3 DNA: TGTGCCAGCAGTGAAGCCGCCGTCGGGGACTCTGGGGCCAACGTCCTGACTTTC. Amino acids: CASSEAAVGDSGANVLTF. The genes are TRBV6-1 and TRBJ2-6, with a possible D match to TRBD2 (5 bases). CDR1 is MNHNS and CDR2 is SASEGT in the germline V gene. The CDR3 has 18 residues. V lost 0 bases and J 0 bases, leaving 12 bases between the germline ends.

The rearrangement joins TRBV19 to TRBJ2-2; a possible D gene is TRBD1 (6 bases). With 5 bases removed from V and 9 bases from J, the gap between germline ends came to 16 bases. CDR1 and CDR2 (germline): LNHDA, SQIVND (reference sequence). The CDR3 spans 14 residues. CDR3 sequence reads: CASSFLQGPRELFF. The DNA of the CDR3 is TGTGCCAGTAGTTTCTTACAGGGCCCCCGGGAGCTGTTTTTT.

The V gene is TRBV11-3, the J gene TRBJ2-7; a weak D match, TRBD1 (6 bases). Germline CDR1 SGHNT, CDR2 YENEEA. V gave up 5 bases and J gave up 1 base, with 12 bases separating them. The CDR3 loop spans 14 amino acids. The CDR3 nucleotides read TGTGCCAGCAGCCCAGTTGGGACATCCTACGAGCAGTACTTC. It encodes CASSPVGTSYEQYF.